The 18 T cell receptor beta chains given below trace back to one sample, sequenced in a study of graft-versus-host responses after intestinal transplantation. Measured with immunoSEQ multiplex PCR; TCRdb has only the in-frame clones, and not every one. The sample includes about 15,000 clones, about 34% of them seen just once. Source: alloreactive CD4+ T cells from a mixed lymphocyte reaction culture, taken before intestinal transplant. The sample's subset: CFSE-low proliferating T cells sorted from approximately six-day pre-transplant mixed lymphocyte reaction (GvH or HvG direction). These receptors originate from a human patient who received an intestinal transplant.

This clone appeared a few times. V is TRBV19 and J is TRBJ2-2; D may be TRBD1 or TRBD2 (6 bases each). This CDR3 comprises 15 residues. CDR1 and CDR2 (germline): LNHDA, SQIVND (reference sequence). The V and J ends lost 5 bases and 3 bases respectively, with 13 bases between them. The CDR3 region has the DNA TGTGCCAGTAGTCCTTCGGGGGCCTACACCGGGGAGCTGTTTTTT. Encoded protein: CASSPSGAYTGELFF.

The CDR3 loop reads CASSLSGSGNTIYF. The CDR3 coding sequence is TGTGCCAGCAGCTTATCGGGATCTGGAAACACCATATATTTT. The rearrangement uses TRBV7-2 and TRBJ1-3; D is uncertain. Trimming removed 2 bases at V and 1 base at J, with 6 bases between. The length of the CDR3 is 14 residues. Germline V gives CDR1 SGHTA, CDR2 FQGNSA.

This clone was observed a handful of times. The gene calls are TRBV6-6 and TRBJ1-2; D possibly corresponds to TRBD1 (5 bases). Trimming took off 6 bases at V and 6 bases at J, with 8 bases between the two ends. The V gene's germline CDR1 is MNHNY and CDR2 SVGAGI (reference sequence). The CDR3 is made up of 11 amino acids. The CDR3 nucleotides are TGTGCCAGCAGACGGGACCATGGCTACACCTTC. Translating it yields CASRRDHGYTF.

The chain is built from TRBV2 and TRBJ1-1; D uncertain. Germline CDR1 is SNHLY and CDR2 is FYNNEI. CDR3 length: 12 amino acids. V lost 6 bases and J 7 bases, leaving 12 bases between the germline ends. The CDR3 reads CASSLTELEAFF. The CDR3 DNA reads TGTGCCAGCAGCTTGACGGAACTTGAAGCTTTCTTT.

The chain employs TRBV6-9 and TRBJ1-1; 8 nucleotides line up with TRBD1. The CDR3 loop spans 15 amino acids. In germline, CDR1 is MNHGY, CDR2 SVAAGI. V lost 5 bases and J lost 5; bases outside the gene matches: 10. CDR3 nucleotide sequence: TGTGCCAGCAGTCAAGGTGGCAGGGGGCAGACTGAAGCTTTCTTT. This gives the protein CASSQGGRGQTEAFF.

For this clone: One end of the junction varies from germline; a read error may be responsible. The rearrangement links TRBV7-3 to TRBJ2-7; TRBD2 matches 8 bases. CDR1 is SGHTA and CDR2 is FQGTGA in the germline V gene. The CDR3 has 14 amino acids. CDR3 sequence (DNA): TGTGCCAGCAGTTTAAGCGGGAGAAGTAGCGAGCAGTACTTC. Translating gives CASSLSGRSSEQYF.

The genes are TRBV5-4 and TRBJ2-5, with D tentatively TRBD1 or TRBD2 (5 bases each). V gave up 4 bases and J gave up 2 bases, with 12 bases separating them. This CDR3 has 14 residues. Germline loops: CDR1 SGHNT, CDR2 YYREEE (reference sequence). DNA for the CDR3: TGTGCCAGCAGCGCGAGGGACGGACAAGAGACCCAGTACTTC. Translated: CASSARDGQETQYF.

V usage is TRBV5-4 and J usage is TRBJ1-2; D ambiguous. The germline V and J ends were trimmed by 1 base and 5 bases, with 9 bases remaining between them. Per the germline V gene, CDR1 is SGHNT and CDR2 is YYREEE (reference sequence). The CDR3 spans 13 residues. CDR3 protein: CASSLSIGYGYTF. CDR3 in DNA: TGTGCCAGCAGCTTGTCCATAGGGTATGGCTACACCTTC.

This rearrangement joins TRBV6-5 to TRBJ1-4; no firm D call. V lost 6 bases and J lost 7, with 12 bases in between. There are 13 residues in the CDR3. CDR1 MNHEY and CDR2 SVGAGI come from the germline V gene. The chain's CDR3 is CASRNNGGEKLFF. The CDR3 DNA follows: TGTGCCAGCAGGAACAACGGCGGTGAAAAACTGTTTTTT.

The gene calls are TRBV6-5 and TRBJ2-3; D is uncertain. The CDR3 runs 13 residues. The V and J ends lost 5 bases and 4 bases respectively, with 10 bases between them. The germline V gene encodes CDR1 MNHEY and CDR2 SVGAGI. Here the CDR3 DNA reads TGTGCCAGCAGTACCCAAAGTCCAGATACGCAGTATTTT. This sequence encodes CASSTQSPDTQYF.

There are a few counts of this clone. V is TRBV18 and J is TRBJ1-1; D not resolved. The CDR3 totals 15 residues. Trimming left V 3 bases short and J 0 bases short, with 11 bases between. Germline V gene data show CDR1 as KGHSH and CDR2 as LQKENI. CDR3 loop: CASSPPPAVNTEAFF. CDR3 DNA: TGTGCCAGCTCACCTCCGCCCGCGGTGAACACTGAAGCTTTCTTT.

In the case of this clone: Germline and junction disagree at one end, which may indicate a read error. CDR3 DNA sequence: TGTGCCAGCAGCTTCATTGGGAACTCACCCCTCCACTTT. Residues: CASSFIGNSPLHF. J is TRBJ1-6 and V is TRBV5-3; D is undetermined. TRBV5-3 falls under the ORF class, with uncertain function. This CDR3 is 13 amino acids long.

The rearrangement joins TRBV5-5 to TRBJ2-5; no reliable D call. The CDR3 consists of 14 residues. Trimming left V 0 bases short and J 0 bases short, with 6 bases between. CDR1 SGHKS and CDR2 YYEKEE come from the germline V gene (reference sequence). The CDR3 sequence is CASSLEADQETQYF. In nucleotides, the CDR3 is TGTGCCAGCAGCTTGGAGGCAGACCAAGAGACCCAGTACTTC.

V and J are TRBV7-6 and TRBJ2-5, with D possibly TRBD1 on 5 matching bases. CDR1 is SGHVS and CDR2 is FNYEAQ in the germline V gene. The CDR3 covers 16 residues. The V end was cut by 5 bases, the J end by 6 bases, with 22 bases between. The CDR3 region is CASSQPGRQLIKTQYF. As DNA, the CDR3 is TGTGCCAGCAGCCAGCCTGGCCGACAGTTAATAAAGACCCAGTACTTC.

The chain recombines TRBV6-5 with TRBJ2-5; no reliable D call. The germline CDR1 and CDR2 sequences are MNHEY and SVGAGI. The CDR3 extends over 11 amino acids. V was trimmed by 6 bases and J by 2 bases, leaving 4 bases between them. The CDR3: CASRRQETQYF. DNA of the CDR3: TGTGCCAGCAGGCGGCAAGAGACCCAGTACTTC.

This clone appeared a few times. This CDR3 is CASRGSAAAQHF. In DNA, the CDR3 is TGTGCCAGCAGGGGCTCCGCCGCCGCCCAGCATTTT. The chain carries TRBV28 and TRBJ1-5, with no clear D. From germline, CDR1 is MDHEN and CDR2 SYDVKM. V was clipped by 6 bases and J by 11 bases, with 14 bases between them. This CDR3 comprises 12 residues. Supplemented by reference TRBV28 and TRBJ1-5, the full variable domain reads DVKVTQSSRYLVKRTGEKVFLECVQDMDHENMFWYRQDPGLGLRLIYFSYDVKMKEKGDIPEGYSVSREKKERFSLILESASTNQTSMYLCASRGSAAAQHFGDGTRLSIL.

The J gene is TRBJ2-3, the V gene TRBV2; the match to TRBD1 covers 9 bases. V trimming: 2 bases; J trimming: 3 bases; junction bases outside the gene matches: 6. This CDR3 is built from 16 residues. CDR1 and CDR2 (germline): SNHLY, FYNNEI. CDR3 sequence: CASSENRGRGTDTQYF. For the CDR3, the DNA is TGTGCCAGCAGTGAAAACAGGGGGCGAGGAACAGATACGCAGTATTTT.

The V and J genes are TRBV4-1 and TRBJ2-2; 14 bases are a match to TRBD2. The CDR3 runs 15 residues. The germline V gene encodes CDR1 MGHRA and CDR2 YSYEKL. Germline trimming cut 4 bases from V and 6 bases from J; bases unmatched to any gene: 1. Here the CDR3 reads CASSRLAGGPGELFF. The CDR3 bases are TGCGCCAGCAGCCGACTAGCGGGAGGGCCCGGGGAGCTGTTTTTT.